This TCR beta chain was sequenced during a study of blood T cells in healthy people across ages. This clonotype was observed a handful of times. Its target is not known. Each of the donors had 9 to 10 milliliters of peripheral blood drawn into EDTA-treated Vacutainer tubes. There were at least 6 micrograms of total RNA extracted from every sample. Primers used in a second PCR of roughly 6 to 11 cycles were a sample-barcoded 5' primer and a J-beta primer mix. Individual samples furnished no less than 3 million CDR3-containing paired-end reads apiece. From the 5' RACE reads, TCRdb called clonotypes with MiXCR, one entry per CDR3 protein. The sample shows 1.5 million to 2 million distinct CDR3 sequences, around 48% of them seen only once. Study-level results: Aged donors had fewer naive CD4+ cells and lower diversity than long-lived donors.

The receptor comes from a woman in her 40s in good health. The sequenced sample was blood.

CDR3 sequence reads: CASSYDRGQGLSGANVLTF. The CDR3 DNA sequence: TGTGCCAGCAGTTACGATAGGGGTCAGGGGTTAAGTGGGGCCAACGTCCTGACTTTC. The chain has TRBV6-5 and TRBJ2-6; tentative D call: TRBD1 (6 bases). Germline V gene lookup returns CDR1 MNHEY and CDR2 SVGAGI. Trimming took 2 bases from V and 3 from J, leaving 20 bases between them. The CDR3 spans 19 residues.